Here is one T cell receptor (beta chain) with its context. Its antigen is currently unknown. TCRdb re-called the reads with MiXCR, one entry per CDR3 protein. This table holds under 350,000 distinct CDR3 sequences, approximately 8.9% found once. This entry comes from a study of T cell repertoires in cytomegalovirus infection. Study-wide findings and caveats: Summed frequency of public TCR beta families distinguished CMV carriers with the relevant HLA.

Material for sequencing was PBMCs. The origin of this receptor is a human donor in good health (CMV status not recorded). Some clones in this sample may be carry-over from other donors' samples.

The CDR3 here is CASSLGPFTDTQYF. CDR3 in DNA: TGTGCCAGCAGTTTAGGACCATTCACAGATACGCAGTATTTT. This chain links TRBV2 with TRBJ2-3, with D uncertain. The CDR3 spans 14 residues. V was clipped by 5 bases and J by 2 bases, with 11 bases between them. The V gene's germline CDR1 is SNHLY and CDR2 FYNNEI.